This T cell receptor beta chain was found in a study of neurological immune-mediated disorders. Study findings and constraints: While HTLV-1-associated myelopathy showed the greatest TCR clonal expansion, multiple sclerosis showed the least, falling below healthy controls.

A 10-nucleotide random UMI tagged transcripts in template-switch 5'RACE cDNA synthesis. Whenever a sequencing run was performed, it yielded over 170 million TCR-beta sequences from 15-18 subjects. MiXCR, run by TCRdb on the 5' RACE reads, gives a single entry per CDR3 protein. This table holds approximately 74,000 distinct CDR3 sequences, around 9.9% found once. The CDR3 sequence is 16 residues long. The trim removed 0 bases at V and 7 bases at J, leaving 6 bases unmatched. Germline V CDR1 and CDR2: LGHDT, YNNKEL (reference sequence). The unsorted libraries originated from 2 million PBMCs that had been stored at -80 C. This clonotype appeared many times. Its antigen is not identified.

This chain connects TRBV3-1 to TRBJ1-4; 9 bases are shared with TRBD1. This TCR was recovered from a man aged 50 to 60 in good health. Sequencing used PBMCs. The CDR3 DNA reads TGTGCCAGCAGCCAAGATGGCCAGGACAGGGGTGAAAAACTGTTTTTT. The encoded protein is CASSQDGQDRGEKLFF.